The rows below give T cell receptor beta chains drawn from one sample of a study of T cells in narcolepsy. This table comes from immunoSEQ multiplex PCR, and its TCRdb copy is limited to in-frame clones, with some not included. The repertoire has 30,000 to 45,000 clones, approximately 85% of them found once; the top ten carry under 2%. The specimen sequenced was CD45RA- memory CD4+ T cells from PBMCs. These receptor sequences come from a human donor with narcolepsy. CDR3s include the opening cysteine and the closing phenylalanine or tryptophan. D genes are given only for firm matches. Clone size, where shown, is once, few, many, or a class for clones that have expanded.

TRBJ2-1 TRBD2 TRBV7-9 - CASSTAGPAWDEQFF TGTGCCAGCAGTACAGCGGGACCCGCTTGGGATGAGCAGTTCTTC
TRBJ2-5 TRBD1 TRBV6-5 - CASTRGWTGETQYF TGTGCCAGCACCCGTGGATGGACAGGGGAGACCCAGTACTTC
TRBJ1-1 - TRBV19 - CASSTVAGPNTEAFF TGTGCCAGTAGTACCGTGGCAGGCCCGAACACTGAAGCTTTCTTT
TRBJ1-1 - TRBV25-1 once CASTAINTEAFF TGTGCCAGCACAGCGATTAACACTGAAGCTTTCTTT
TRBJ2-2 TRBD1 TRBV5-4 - CASSLRGRTGELFF TGTGCCAGCAGCTTGAGGGGGCGCACCGGGGAGCTGTTTTTT
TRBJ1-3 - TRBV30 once CAWKSGNTIYF TGTGCCTGGAAAAGCGGAAACACCATATATTTT
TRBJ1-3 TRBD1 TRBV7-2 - CASSGQGGGSGNTIYF TGTGCCAGCAGTGGACAGGGAGGGGGGTCCGGAAACACCATATATTTT
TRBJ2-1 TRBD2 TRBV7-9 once CASSISGGAYNEQFF TGTGCCAGCAGCATAAGCGGGGGGGCATACAATGAGCAGTTCTTC
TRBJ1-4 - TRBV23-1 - CASSRGPATNEKLFF TGCGCCAGCAGTCGAGGGCCCGCAACTAATGAAAAACTGTTTTTT
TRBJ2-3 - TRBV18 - CASSPPGGRDTQYF TGTGCCAGCTCACCACCAGGAGGGCGGGATACGCAGTATTTT
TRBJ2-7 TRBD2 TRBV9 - CASSERAGVGSEQYF TGTGCCAGCAGCGAGAGAGCGGGGGTCGGGAGCGAGCAGTACTTC
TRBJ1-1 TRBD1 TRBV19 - CASSIGQGRVNTEAFF TGTGCCAGTAGTATCGGACAGGGCAGGGTGAACACTGAAGCTTTCTTT
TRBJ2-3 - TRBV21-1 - CASSTGTDSTQYF TGTGCCAGCAGCACAGGCACCGACTCAACGCAGTATTTT
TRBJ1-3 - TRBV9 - CASSSSPGSNIYF TGTGCCAGCAGCTCATCCCCAGGGAGTAACATATATTTT
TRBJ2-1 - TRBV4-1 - CASSQDQGYSDEQFF TGCGCCAGCAGCCAAGATCAGGGTTACAGCGATGAGCAGTTCTTC
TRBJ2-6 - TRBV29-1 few CSANVGANVLTF TGCAGCGCCAATGTAGGGGCCAACGTCCTGACTTTC
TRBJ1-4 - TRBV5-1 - CASSLSQGGEKLFF TGCGCCAGCAGCTTAAGCCAGGGAGGTGAAAAACTGTTTTTT
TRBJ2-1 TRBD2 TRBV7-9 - CASSVSGGSYNEQFF TGTGCCAGCAGCGTGAGCGGGGGGTCCTACAATGAGCAGTTCTTC
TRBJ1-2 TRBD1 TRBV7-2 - CASSLLLTGGGYTF TGTGCCAGCAGCTTATTATTGACAGGGGGCGGCTACACCTTC
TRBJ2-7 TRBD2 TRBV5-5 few CASSFSGVATGYF TGTGCCAGCAGCTTTAGCGGGGTGGCGACGGGGTACTTC
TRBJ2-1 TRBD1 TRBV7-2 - CASSTRDRANEQFF TGTGCCAGCAGCACCCGGGACAGGGCCAATGAGCAGTTCTTC
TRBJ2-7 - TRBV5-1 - CASREGSSYEQYF TGCGCCAGCAGAGAAGGGAGCTCCTACGAGCAGTACTTC
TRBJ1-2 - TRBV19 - CASSMRGPYGYTF TGTGCCAGTAGTATGAGGGGTCCCTATGGCTACACCTTC
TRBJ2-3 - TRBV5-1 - CASSLVGNPSTDTQYF TGCGCCAGCAGCTTGGTGGGAAATCCTAGCACAGATACGCAGTATTTT
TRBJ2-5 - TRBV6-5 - CASTRVPGETQYF TGTGCCAGTACCCGGGTCCCGGGGGAGACCCAGTACTTC
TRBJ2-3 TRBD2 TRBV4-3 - CASSPIIAGGGTDTQYF TGCGCCAGCAGCCCTATTATAGCGGGGGGGGGAACAGATACGCAGTATTTT
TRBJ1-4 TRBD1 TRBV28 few CASRGTTGKLFF TGTGCCAGCAGGGGGACGACAGGGAAACTGTTTTTT
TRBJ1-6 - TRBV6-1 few CASNPGAGAPLHF TGTGCCAGCAACCCAGGGGCCGGCGCACCCCTCCACTTT
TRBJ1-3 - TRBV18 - CASSLQDRSGNTIYF TGTGCCAGCTCGCTACAGGACCGCTCTGGAAACACCATATATTTT
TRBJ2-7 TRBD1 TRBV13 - CASTRKTGGSYEQYF TGTGCCAGCACCCGCAAGACAGGGGGTAGCTACGAGCAGTACTTC
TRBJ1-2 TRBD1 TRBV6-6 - CASTQGQGGGYTF TGTGCCAGCACCCAGGGACAGGGGGGTGGCTACACCTTC
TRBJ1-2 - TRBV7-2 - CASSPAGAELYGYTF TGTGCCAGCAGCCCCGCTGGGGCGGAACTCTATGGCTACACCTTC
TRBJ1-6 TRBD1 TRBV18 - CASSRTTGRNNSPLHF TGTGCCAGCTCCCGAACGACAGGGCGAAATAATTCACCCCTCCACTTT
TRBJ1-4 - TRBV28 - CASSTQTAGEKLFF TGTGCCAGCAGTACCCAGACCGCCGGTGAAAAACTGTTTTTT
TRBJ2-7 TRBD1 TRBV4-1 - CASSHRQGQLYEQYF TGCGCCAGCAGCCACCGACAGGGGCAATTGTACGAGCAGTACTTC
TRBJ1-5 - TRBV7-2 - CASSLAQVSGQPQHF TGTGCCAGCAGCTTAGCTCAGGTGTCCGGTCAGCCCCAGCATTTT
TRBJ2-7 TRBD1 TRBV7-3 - CASSSAGGYEQYF TGTGCCAGCAGCTCGGCAGGGGGCTACGAGCAGTACTTC
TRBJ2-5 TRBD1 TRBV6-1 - CATNHRGQETQYF TGTGCCACTAATCACAGGGGTCAAGAGACCCAGTACTTC
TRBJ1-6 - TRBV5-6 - CASSPKAQGNNSPLHF TGTGCCAGCAGCCCTAAGGCCCAGGGGAATAATTCACCCCTCCACTTT
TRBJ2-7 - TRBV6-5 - CASSPSPGEQYF TGTGCCAGCAGTCCTAGCCCCGGCGAGCAGTACTTC
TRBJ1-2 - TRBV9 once CASSRDTLSYGYTF TGTGCCAGCAGCCGAGACACATTATCTTATGGCTACACCTTC
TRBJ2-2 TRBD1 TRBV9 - CASSSGDRNTGELFF TGTGCCAGCAGCTCCGGGGACAGGAACACCGGGGAGCTGTTTTTT
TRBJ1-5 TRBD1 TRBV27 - CASKRDRGYNQPQHF TGTGCCAGCAAGAGAGACAGGGGCTACAATCAGCCCCAGCATTTT
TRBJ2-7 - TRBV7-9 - CASSWWGALYREQYF TGTGCCAGCAGTTGGTGGGGGGCTTTATATCGCGAGCAGTACTTC
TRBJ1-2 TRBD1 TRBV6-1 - CASSPGQDRYYGYTF TGTGCCAGCAGCCCCGGACAGGATCGGTACTATGGCTACACCTTC
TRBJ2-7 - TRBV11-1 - CASSLGRGTSYEQYF TGTGCCAGCAGCTTAGGTCGGGGGACTTCCTACGAGCAGTACTTC
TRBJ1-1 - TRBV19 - CASTHGGKNTEAFF TGTGCCAGTACACACGGGGGGAAGAACACTGAAGCTTTCTTT